This T cell receptor (beta chain) was documented in a study of cytomegalovirus exposure and HLA in healthy donors. PCR primers comprised 60 Vbeta and 13 Jbeta primers. Libraries were prepared by immunoSEQ multiplex PCR; TCRdb keeps only in-frame clonotypes and omits some of them. Of 180,000 or so clones in the sample, 82% were seen once. Overall study results and limits: Per published reports, the classifier diagnosed cytomegalovirus status with high specificity and sensitivity. V- and J-gene trimming in TCR beta was tied to a missense DCLRE1C variant by an analysis performed later. Per a later analysis, HLA-associated TCR beta chains showed more clonal expansion than other, equally common TCR beta chains.

Per germline, CDR1 SNHLY and CDR2 FYNNEI. The CDR3 extends over 14 amino acids. Trimming shortened V by 2 bases and J by 8 bases, and 15 bases separated the two germline ends. Comment on this clone: As yet, its antigen is unknown.

The source is a boy aged 2 to 10 in good health and CMV-seronegative. The sequenced material came from PBMCs. The V and J genes are TRBV2 and TRBJ1-1; TRBD1 might be the D (5 bases). CDR3: CASSERGWGPEAFF. The CDR3 nucleotides are TGTGCCAGCAGTGAAAGGGGTTGGGGTCCCGAAGCTTTCTTT. The full variable domain, in which reference TRBV2 and TRBJ1-1 provide the parts outside the CDR3, is EPEVTQTPSHQVTQMGQEVILRCVPISNHLYFYWYRQILGQKVEFLVSFYNNEISEKSEIFDDQFSVERPDGSNFTLKIRSTKLEDSAMYFCASSERGWGPEAFFGQGTRLTVV.